The TCR beta chain described here comes from a study of human T cells and chemical hapten exposure. Study conclusions and caveats: DPC sensitization produced no change in TCRs with frequency above 1 in 1000.

The CDR3 loop spans 15 amino acids. Trimming left V 1 base short and J 4 bases short, with 11 bases between. CDR1 and CDR2 from the germline V gene are MGHRA and YSYEKL. This sample's time point: pre-sensitization, week 0. The treatment: therapeutic diphenylcyclopropenone sensitization with weekly scalp DPC. Participating donors were patients with alopecia, aged 18 to 70 years, considered appropriate candidates for DPC. The starting material, unfractionated whole blood, was used for total RNA extraction. This clonotype was seen a few times. Its antigen is still unknown. TCRdb processed the RACE reads anew with MiXCR; each CDR3 protein has one entry. The sample lists some 200,000 distinct CDR3 sequences; nearly 30% were seen once.

The sample in question was whole blood, obtained in connection with sensitization to the hapten diphenylcyclopropenone (DPC). This sequence was found in a woman aged 25 to 45 with alopecia areata. Some clones in this sample may be carry-over from other donors' samples. The V and J genes are TRBV4-1 and TRBJ1-3, with D possibly matching TRBD1 (6 bases). CDR3 sequence: CASSQAGTMGNTIYF. The CDR3 DNA reads as TGCGCCAGCAGCCAAGCCGGGACAATGGGAAACACCATATATTTT.